The clone carrying this TCR beta chain was found a few times. Its target is not known. TCRdb reanalysed the reads using MiXCR and keeps one entry per CDR3 protein. The profile shows about 830,000 distinct CDR3 sequences, over 25% of them singletons. Germline CDR1 reads SGHDT; CDR2 reads YYEEEE. CDR3 length: 15 amino acids. Trimming pared 0 bases from V and 5 bases from J, leaving 12 bases between. This entry comes from a study of T cell repertoires in cytomegalovirus infection. Here the sequenced sample was cultured CD8+ T cells from PBMCs, taken from culture after CMV antigen stimulation. The rearrangement links TRBV5-6 to TRBJ2-1; the D is unclear. The TCR was taken from a human donor in good health (CMV status not recorded). Some clones in this sample may be carry-over from other donors' samples. CDR3 region: CASSLGYDLNNEQFF. CDR3 DNA: TGTGCCAGCAGCTTGGGATACGACTTAAACAATGAGCAGTTCTTC.